Below are 18 T cell receptor beta chains sequenced from a single sample in a study of T cells in women clearing cervical HPV infection (dated by TCRdb to about 2018). Receptor libraries were prepared by the immunoSEQ multiplex PCR assay. TCRdb mirrors the immuneACCESS table, restricted to in-frame sequences. Some clones are absent from its copies; in checked studies, under half trace to an unresolved V gene, and the reason for the others is unknown. The table for this sample shows more than 30,000 clones. The top ten hold 3% to 4% of the sample. The sequenced sample consisted of blood buffy coat. The origin of the receptors is a woman between 18 and 70 years old with a cervical HPV16 infection that either progressed to CIN3+ or cleared (not recorded which).

Of note for this clone: The CDR3 end falls 3 residues outside the read, so it is completed with the germline J gene. V usage is TRBV7-9 and J usage is TRBJ2-1; D is perhaps TRBD1 (6 bases). Germline V gene lookup returns CDR1 SEHNR and CDR2 FQNEAQ (reference sequence). This CDR3 comprises 15 residues. Trimming took off 0 bases at V and 9 bases at J, with 15 bases between the two ends. The CDR3 DNA, read in part, is TGTGCCAGCAGCTTAGCGCTTATGGGGGCGGGTGAG. Its translation: CASSLALMGAGE. The entire CDR3 sequence reads CASSLALMGAGEQFF.

In regard to this clone: The CDR3 is cut off 3 residues early in the read; its end comes from the germline J gene. This chain uses TRBV5-1 with TRBJ1-1; TRBD1 aligns across 7 bases. The CDR3 totals 15 residues. In germline, CDR1 is SGHRS, CDR2 YFSETQ. V shed 0 bases and J 2 bases; nucleotides not matched to a gene: 4. The covered CDR3 bases are TGCGCCAGCAGCTTGGAAGGGGGCCCAAACACTGAA. Protein sequence: CASSLEGGPNTE. The whole CDR3 sequence is CASSLEGGPNTEAFF.

Comments on this clone: The read terminates 3 residues before the CDR3 end, so the remaining end is supplied by the germline J gene. This chain links TRBV2 with TRBJ1-5; 10 bases are a match to TRBD1. The CDR3 is 14 residues long. Trimming cost V 7 bases and J 6 bases; bases outside gene matches: 6. Germline V gene data show CDR1 as SNHLY and CDR2 as FYNNEI. The DNA read from the CDR3 is TGTGCCAGCAAGGTGGGACAGGGGCCTCAGCCC. Translating it yields CASKVGQGPQP. The full-length CDR3 reads as CASKVGQGPQPQHF.

Notes on this clone: With the read ending 3 residues before the CDR3 end, the germline J gene is used to fill in that end. This chain uses TRBV28 with TRBJ2-7; 8 nucleotides align to TRBD2. The CDR3 is 14 residues long. The trim removed 3 bases at V and 4 bases at J, leaving 5 bases unmatched. Germline V lookup: CDR1 MDHEN, CDR2 SYDVKM. The CDR3 here is CASSFRTSLYEQYF. The sequenced part of the CDR3 DNA is TGTGCCAGCAGTTTCCGGACTAGCTTGTACGAG.

The DNA read from the CDR3 is TGCGCCAGCAGCTTTAGTTCAGGGGGTGAA. Its protein is CASSFSSGGE. The whole CDR3 reads CASSFSSGGEAFF. This rearrangement joins TRBV5-1 to TRBJ1-1; 7 nucleotides agree with TRBD1. The CDR3 end falls 3 residues outside the read, so it is completed with the germline J gene. In germline, CDR1 is SGHRS, CDR2 YFSETQ. This CDR3 is built from 13 residues. Trimming at V came to 2 bases and at J to 7 bases, leaving 5 bases not matched to a gene.

To note about this clone: The CDR3 end lies 3 residues beyond the end of the read and is filled in from the germline J gene. This chain links TRBV2 with TRBJ2-7; 9 nucleotides align to TRBD2. Germline values: CDR1 SNHLY, CDR2 FYNNEI. This CDR3 contains 14 residues. V gave up 8 bases and J gave up 1 base; unmatched junction bases: 6. The CDR3 DNA, read in part, is TGTGCCAGCCAGCGGGAGGATCGTTCCTACGAG. This codes for CASQREDRSYE. The full CDR3 protein reads CASQREDRSYEQYF. The full variable domain, completed using reference TRBV2 and TRBJ2-7, is EPEVTQTPSHQVTQMGQEVILRCVPISNHLYFYWYRQILGQKVEFLVSFYNNEISEKSEIFDDQFSVERPDGSNFTLKIRSTKLEDSAMYFCASQREDRSYEQYFGPGTRLTVT.

Comments on this clone: The DNA ends 3 residues before the CDR3 does, and the rest of the CDR3 is filled in from the germline J gene. The chain uses TRBV30 and TRBJ2-4, with D perhaps TRBD2 (6 bases). The CDR3 consists of 14 residues. Trimming removed 0 bases at V and 3 bases at J, with 9 bases between. CDR1 GTSNPN and CDR2 SVGIG come from the germline V gene (reference sequence). The CDR3 sequence is CAWSVRGSKNIQYF. Incomplete CDR3 DNA: TGTGCCTGGAGTGTACGGGGGAGCAAAAACATT.

To note about this clone: The DNA ends 3 residues before the CDR3 does, and the rest of the CDR3 is filled in from the germline J gene. The chain has TRBV6-2 or TRBV6-3 and TRBJ1-5, with D perhaps matching TRBD1 (6 bases). The length of the CDR3 is 14 residues. Germline V CDR1 and CDR2: MNHEY, SVGEGT. Trimming removed 6 bases at V and 4 bases at J, with 13 bases between. The DNA read from the CDR3 is TGTGCCAGCAGGGACGGACAGATAAATCAGCCC. Its translation is CASRDGQINQP. The entire CDR3 reads CASRDGQINQPQHF.

On this clone itself: The read ends 3 residues early relative to the CDR3; the germline J gene fills the gap. The chain employs TRBV5-5 and TRBJ2-1, with a tentative D call TRBD2 (5 bases). This CDR3 is built from 14 residues. Germline V gene lookup returns CDR1 SGHKS and CDR2 YYEKEE (reference sequence). The V end lost 4 bases, the J end lost 4 bases, and 12 bases lay between the germline ends. The CDR3 bases that were read are TGTGCCAGCAGCCCTCAACTAGAGTACAATGAG. Protein product: CASSPQLEYNE. The entire CDR3 is CASSPQLEYNEQFF.

In the case of this clone: The read finishes 3 residues shy of the CDR3 end, and the germline J gene is used to complete it. The genes are TRBV14 and TRBJ2-7; D might be TRBD2 (5 bases). The V and J ends lost 3 bases and 5 bases respectively, with 11 bases between them. Per germline, CDR1 SGHDN and CDR2 FVKESK. The CDR3 loop spans 13 amino acids. The CDR3 spells CASSQTMRNEQYF. The sequenced CDR3 bases are TGTGCCAGCAGCCAGACTATGAGGAACGAG.

Turning to this clone: The read terminates 3 residues ahead of where the CDR3 ends, so the germline J gene completes it. The chain joins TRBV6-1 to TRBJ2-7; D might be TRBD1 (7 bases). CDR1 is MNHNS, CDR2 SASEGT, per germline. Trimming removed 2 bases from V and 5 bases from J, with 13 bases in between. The CDR3 sequence is 14 residues long. CDR3 DNA, as far as it was read: TGTGCCAGCAGTGAAAGGCAGGGGGGCCACGAG. Translation: CASSERQGGHE. The full CDR3 protein is CASSERQGGHEQYF.

About this clone: The missing CDR3 end, 3 residues past where the read stops, is filled in from the germline J gene. J is TRBJ1-5 and V is TRBV19, with 8 bases fitting TRBD1. The trim removed 6 bases at V and 7 bases at J, leaving 8 bases unmatched. The CDR3 has 14 residues. Per the germline V gene, CDR1 is LNHDA and CDR2 is SQIVND (reference sequence). CDR3 DNA, as far as it was read: TGTGCCAGTAGGGATGGACAGGGAGGACAGCCC. Its translation is CASRDGQGGQP. The full CDR3 protein is CASRDGQGGQPQHF.

A word on this clone: The read ends 3 residues early relative to the CDR3; the germline J gene fills the gap. The genes are TRBV29-1 and TRBJ2-5; TRBD1 matches at 10 bases. CDR1 and CDR2 (germline): SQVTM, ANQGSEA. Losses at the gene ends were 6 bases for V and 3 bases for J; bases not matched to a gene: 4. The CDR3 has 13 residues. The part of the CDR3 DNA that was read is TGCAGCGTCACGACAGGGGGCGAAGAGACC. This sequence encodes CSVTTGGEET. The full CDR3 sequence reads CSVTTGGEETQYF.

Turning to this clone: Read coverage stops 3 residues before the CDR3 terminus; the germline J gene supplies the remainder. The chain is built from TRBV5-1 and TRBJ2-1, with D possibly matching TRBD2 (5 bases). The CDR3 is 16 amino acids. From germline, CDR1 is SGHRS and CDR2 YFSETQ. Trimming took off 2 bases at V and 0 bases at J, with 12 bases between the two ends. The CDR3 reads CASSLWTSGSYNEQFF. The CDR3 bases that were read are TGCGCCAGCAGCTTATGGACTTCGGGCTCCTACAATGAG.

Remarks on this clone: The junction departs from the called germline gene at one end, perhaps through a read error. With the read ending 3 residues before the CDR3 end, the germline J gene is used to fill in that end. The sample holds other DNA sequences that translate to the same CDR3. V gene TRBV11-3 combines with J gene TRBJ1-2, with TRBD1 matching over 10 bases. Germline CDR1 SGHNT, CDR2 YENEEA. CDR3 length: 15 amino acids. The sequenced part of the CDR3 DNA is TGTGCCAGCAGCCTGGAGGGACAGGGGAACTATGGA. Amino acids: CASSLEGQGNYG. The whole CDR3 is CASSLEGQGNYGYTF. The whole variable domain, filled in from reference TRBV11-3 and TRBJ1-2, reads EAGVVQSPRYKIIEKKQPVAFWCNPISGHNTLYWYLQNLGQGPELLIRYENEEAVDDSQLPKDRFSAERLKGVDSTLKIQPAELGDSAVYLCASSLEGQGNYGYTFGSGTRLTVV.

This clone is labeled medium-sized based on frequency. Sequencing ends 3 residues short of the CDR3 end; the germline J gene provides the rest. This chain uses TRBV18 with TRBJ2-3; 7 bases align to TRBD1. V dropped 3 bases and J dropped 3; count of bases not matched to a gene: 6. The CDR3 spans 15 residues. CDR1 is KGHSH and CDR2 is LQKENI in the germline V gene. The covered CDR3 bases are TGTGCCAGCTCACCTACGGGACAGACAACAGATACG. Protein product: CASSPTGQTTDT. The whole CDR3 sequence reads CASSPTGQTTDTQYF.

Details on this clone: The read ends 3 residues early relative to the CDR3; the germline J gene fills the gap. The gene calls are TRBV19 and TRBJ1-6, with D possibly TRBD1 on 6 matching bases. This CDR3 region has 15 residues. V dropped 5 bases and J dropped 7 bases, with 15 bases sitting between them. CDR1 LNHDA and CDR2 SQIVND come from the germline V gene (reference sequence). The DNA read from the CDR3 is TGTGCCAGTAGTTCTCCGGGACACCTAAATTCACCC. It codes for CASSSPGHLNSP. The whole CDR3 protein is CASSSPGHLNSPLHF. Looking up the rest from reference TRBV19 and TRBJ1-6 gives the full variable domain: DGGITQSPKYLFRKEGQNVTLSCEQNLNHDAMYWYRQDPGQGLRLIYYSQIVNDFQKGDIAEGYSVSREKKESFPLTVTSAQKNPTAFYLCASSSPGHLNSPLHFGNGTRLTVT.

For this clone: The CDR3 end falls 3 residues outside the read, so it is completed with the germline J gene. The chain is built from TRBV19 and TRBJ2-5; 8 nucleotides agree with TRBD2. This CDR3 has 13 residues. The ends lost 10 bases at V and 3 bases at J; junction bases unmatched: 7. Germline V gene sequence: CDR1 LNHDA, CDR2 SQIVND (reference sequence). The sequenced part of the CDR3 DNA is TGTGCCATTTCGCCGGGACTAGAAGAGACC. It specifies CAISPGLEET. The whole CDR3 is CAISPGLEETQYF.